This T cell receptor (beta chain) was identified in a study of T cell clusters in autoimmune cytopenias. Whole-study context: TRB sequencing had a median about 50,000 reads and 2,350 distinct clonotypes per sample. Study outcomes and limitations: No cluster-lack signature appeared between secondary cytopenia and chronic lymphocytic leukemia patients, apparently due to lymphoma masking. Primary autoimmune cytopenia patients appeared to lack physiological T cell clusters present in healthy donors.

TRB was amplified from approximately 250 ng of peripheral blood genomic DNA per sample. This clonotype is medium-sized by frequency. Its antigen is unidentified. The CDR3 contains 13 residues. Germline V gene data show CDR1 as MNHEY and CDR2 as SMNVEV (reference sequence). One tube held mixed TRB-A and TRB-B primer pools for touch-down PCR. Reanalyzing the multiplex PCR reads, TCRdb keeps one entry per CDR3 protein, without DNA. The sample has about 6,800 distinct CDR3 sequences; the top ten hold about 25%. This receptor was identified in a human donor with an autoimmune cytopenia or autoimmune hepatitis (not recorded which). The sample taken for sequencing was peripheral blood. This sequence joins TRBV27 and TRBJ2-1. CDR3 region: CASSLAGVEEQFF.